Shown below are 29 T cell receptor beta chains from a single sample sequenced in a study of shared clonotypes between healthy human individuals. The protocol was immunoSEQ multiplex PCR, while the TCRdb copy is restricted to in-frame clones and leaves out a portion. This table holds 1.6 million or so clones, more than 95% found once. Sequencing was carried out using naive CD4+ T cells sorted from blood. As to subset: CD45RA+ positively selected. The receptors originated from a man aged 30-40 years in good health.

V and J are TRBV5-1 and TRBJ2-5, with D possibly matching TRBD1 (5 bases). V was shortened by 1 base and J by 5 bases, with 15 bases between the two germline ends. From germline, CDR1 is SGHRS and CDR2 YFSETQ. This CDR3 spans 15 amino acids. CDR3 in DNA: TGCGCCAGCAGCTTGCGGCCAGGGTTCCGGGAGACCCAGTACTTC. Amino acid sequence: CASSLRPGFRETQYF.

The CDR3, as DNA: TGTGCCAGCAGTTACTTTTTACAGGGAGAGAGTGGCTACACCTTC. Translating gives CASSYFLQGESGYTF. V is TRBV6-5 and J is TRBJ1-2; D is perhaps TRBD1 (6 bases). This CDR3 comprises 15 residues. Germline values: CDR1 MNHEY, CDR2 SVGAGI. The V gene lost 1 base and the J gene lost 7 bases, with 16 bases spanning the gap.

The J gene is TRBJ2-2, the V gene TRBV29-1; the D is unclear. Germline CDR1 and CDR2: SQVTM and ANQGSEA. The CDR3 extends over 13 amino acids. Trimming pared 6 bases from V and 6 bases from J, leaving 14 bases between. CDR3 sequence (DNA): TGCAGCGTCTCGTGGGTCGGTTCCGGGGAGCTGTTTTTT. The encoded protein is CSVSWVGSGELFF.

The CDR3 spells CAIRETGATDEQYF. The DNA of the CDR3 is TGTGCCATCAGGGAGACAGGGGCGACGGACGAGCAGTACTTC. V is TRBV10-3 and J is TRBJ2-7; TRBD1 matches at 8 bases. Per the germline V gene, CDR1 is ENHRY and CDR2 is SYGVKD. The V segment lost 6 bases and the J segment 5 bases; nucleotides outside the gene matches: 9. The CDR3 sequence is 14 residues long.

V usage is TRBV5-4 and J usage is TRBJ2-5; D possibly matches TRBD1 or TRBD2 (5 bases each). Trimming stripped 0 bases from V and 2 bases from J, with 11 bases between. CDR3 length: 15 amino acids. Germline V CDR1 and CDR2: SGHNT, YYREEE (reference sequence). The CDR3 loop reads CASSLAGAAQETQYF. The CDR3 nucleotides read TGTGCCAGCAGCTTGGCCGGGGCCGCACAAGAGACCCAGTACTTC.

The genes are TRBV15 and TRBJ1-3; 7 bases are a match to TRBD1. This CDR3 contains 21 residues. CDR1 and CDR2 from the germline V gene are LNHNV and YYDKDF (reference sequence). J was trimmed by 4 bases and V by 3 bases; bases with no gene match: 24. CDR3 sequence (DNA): TGTGCCACCAGCAGCACCGGGCCGGGAGACAGGGCTCAATCGGCAGGAAACACCATATATTTT. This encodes CATSSTGPGDRAQSAGNTIYF. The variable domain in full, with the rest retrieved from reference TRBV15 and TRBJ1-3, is DAMVIQNPRYQVTQFGKPVTLSCSQTLNHNVMYWYQQKSSQAPKLLFHYYDKDFNNEADTPDNFQSRRPNTSFCFLDIRSPGLGDTAMYLCATSSTGPGDRAQSAGNTIYFGEGSWLTVV.

Written as DNA, the CDR3 is TGTGCCAGCAGTTACTATTCGGCAGGGGGAGGTGAGCAGTTCTTC. Translated, it gives CASSYYSAGGGEQFF. The V gene is TRBV6-5, the J gene TRBJ2-1; D may be TRBD1 (7 bases). The germline V and J ends were trimmed by 1 base and 9 bases, with 16 bases remaining between them. CDR1 is MNHEY, CDR2 SVGAGI, per germline. The CDR3 totals 15 residues.

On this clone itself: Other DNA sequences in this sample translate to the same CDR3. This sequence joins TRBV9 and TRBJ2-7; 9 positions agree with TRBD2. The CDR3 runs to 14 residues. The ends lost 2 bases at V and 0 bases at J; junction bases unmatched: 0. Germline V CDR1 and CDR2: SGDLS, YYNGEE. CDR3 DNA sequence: TGTGCCAGCAGCGTGACTAGCGGCTCCTACGAGCAGTACTTC. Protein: CASSVTSGSYEQYF.

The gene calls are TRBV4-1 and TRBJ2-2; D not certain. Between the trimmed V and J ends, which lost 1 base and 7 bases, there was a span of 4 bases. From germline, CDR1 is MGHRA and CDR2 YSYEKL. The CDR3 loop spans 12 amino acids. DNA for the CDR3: TGCGCCAGCAGCCAAGTTTTCGGGGAGCTGTTTTTT. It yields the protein CASSQVFGELFF.

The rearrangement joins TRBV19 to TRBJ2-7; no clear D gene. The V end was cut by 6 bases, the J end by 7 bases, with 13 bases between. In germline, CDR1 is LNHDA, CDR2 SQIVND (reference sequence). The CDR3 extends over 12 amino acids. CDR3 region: CASRSNLGEQYF. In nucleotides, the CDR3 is TGTGCCAGTAGGTCGAATCTGGGGGAGCAGTACTTC. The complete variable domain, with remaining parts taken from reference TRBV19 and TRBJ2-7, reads DGGITQSPKYLFRKEGQNVTLSCEQNLNHDAMYWYRQDPGQGLRLIYYSQIVNDFQKGDIAEGYSVSREKKESFPLTVTSAQKNPTAFYLCASRSNLGEQYFGPGTRLTVT.

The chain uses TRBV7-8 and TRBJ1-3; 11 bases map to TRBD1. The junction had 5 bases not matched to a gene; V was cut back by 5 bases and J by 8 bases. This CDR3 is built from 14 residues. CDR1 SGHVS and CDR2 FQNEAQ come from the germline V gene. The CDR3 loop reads CASSPDRGRDTIYF. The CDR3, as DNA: TGTGCCAGCAGCCCGGACAGGGGGCGGGACACCATATATTTT.

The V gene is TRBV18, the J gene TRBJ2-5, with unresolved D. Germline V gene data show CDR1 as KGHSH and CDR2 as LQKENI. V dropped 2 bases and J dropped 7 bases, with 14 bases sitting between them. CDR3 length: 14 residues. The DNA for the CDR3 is TGTGCCAGCTCACCAATAGATCAGACGGGGACCCAGTACTTC. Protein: CASSPIDQTGTQYF.

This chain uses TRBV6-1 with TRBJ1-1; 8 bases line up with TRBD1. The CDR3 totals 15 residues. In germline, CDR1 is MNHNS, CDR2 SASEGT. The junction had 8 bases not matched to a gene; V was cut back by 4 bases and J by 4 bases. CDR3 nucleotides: TGTGCCAGCAGTGTAACGGACAGGGTGGCCACTGAAGCTTTCTTT. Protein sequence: CASSVTDRVATEAFF.

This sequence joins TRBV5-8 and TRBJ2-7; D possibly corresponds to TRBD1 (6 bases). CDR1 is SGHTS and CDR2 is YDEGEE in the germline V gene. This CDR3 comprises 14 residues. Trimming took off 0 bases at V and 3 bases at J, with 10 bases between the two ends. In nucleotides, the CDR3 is TGTGCCAGCAGCTTGGGGCAGGGGATCTACGAGCAGTACTTC. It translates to CASSLGQGIYEQYF.

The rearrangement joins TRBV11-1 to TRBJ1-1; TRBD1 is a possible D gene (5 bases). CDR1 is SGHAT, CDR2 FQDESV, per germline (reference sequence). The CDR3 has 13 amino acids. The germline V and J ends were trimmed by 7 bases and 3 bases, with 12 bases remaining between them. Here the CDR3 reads CASNERDDTEAFF. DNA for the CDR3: TGTGCCAGCAACGAGAGGGACGACACTGAAGCTTTCTTT.

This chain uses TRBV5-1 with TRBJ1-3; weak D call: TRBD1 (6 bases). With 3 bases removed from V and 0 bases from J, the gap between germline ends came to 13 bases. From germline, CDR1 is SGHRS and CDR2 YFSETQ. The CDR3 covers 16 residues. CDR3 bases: TGCGCCAGCAGCTCCCATACAGGGCCCTCTGGAAACACCATATATTTT. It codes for CASSSHTGPSGNTIYF. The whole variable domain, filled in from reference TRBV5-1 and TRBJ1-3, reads KAGVTQTPRYLIKTRGQQVTLSCSPISGHRSVSWYQQTPGQGLQFLFEYFSETQRNKGNFPGRFSGRQFSNSRSEMNVSTLELGDSALYLCASSSHTGPSGNTIYFGEGSWLTVV.

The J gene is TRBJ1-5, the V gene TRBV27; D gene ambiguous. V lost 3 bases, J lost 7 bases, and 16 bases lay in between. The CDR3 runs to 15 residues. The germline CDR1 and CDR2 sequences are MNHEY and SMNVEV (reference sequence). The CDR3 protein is CASSFTRAGRQPQHF. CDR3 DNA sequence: TGTGCCAGCAGTTTCACCCGGGCAGGACGACAGCCCCAGCATTTT.

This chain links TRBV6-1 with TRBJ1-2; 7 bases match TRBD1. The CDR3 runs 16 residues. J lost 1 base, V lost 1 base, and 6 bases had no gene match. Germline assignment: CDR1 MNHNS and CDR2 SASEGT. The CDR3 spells CASSEVTGTFNYGYTF. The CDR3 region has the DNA TGTGCCAGCAGTGAAGTGACAGGGACTTTTAACTATGGCTACACCTTC.

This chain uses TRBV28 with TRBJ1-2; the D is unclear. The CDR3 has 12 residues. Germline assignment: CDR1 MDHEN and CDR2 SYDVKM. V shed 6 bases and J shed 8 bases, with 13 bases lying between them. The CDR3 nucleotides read TGTGCCAGCAGGTCACAGCCGAGCGGCTACACCTTC. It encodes CASRSQPSGYTF.

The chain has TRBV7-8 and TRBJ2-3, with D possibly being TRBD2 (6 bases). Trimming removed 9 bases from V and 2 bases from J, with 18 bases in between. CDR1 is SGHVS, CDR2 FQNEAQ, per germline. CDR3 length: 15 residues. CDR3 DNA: TGTGCCAGTGAAAGAGAGCGGGCCTTCACAGATACGCAGTATTTT. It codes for CASERERAFTDTQYF.

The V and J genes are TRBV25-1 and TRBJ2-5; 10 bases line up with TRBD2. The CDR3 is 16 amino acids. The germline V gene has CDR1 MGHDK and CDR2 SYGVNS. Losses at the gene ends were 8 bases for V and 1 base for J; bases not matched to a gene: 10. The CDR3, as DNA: TGTGCCAGCCGAGGACTAGCGGCTCACCTCCAAGAGACCCAGTACTTC. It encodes CASRGLAAHLQETQYF.

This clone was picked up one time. Here the CDR3 reads CASSLFGENQPQHF. CDR3 in DNA: TGCGCCAGCAGCTTGTTCGGGGAGAATCAGCCCCAGCATTTT. The gene calls are TRBV5-1 and TRBJ1-5; D unclear. CDR3 length: 14 residues. The germline CDR1 and CDR2 sequences are SGHRS and YFSETQ. Trimming took off 1 base at V and 4 bases at J, with 9 bases between the two ends.

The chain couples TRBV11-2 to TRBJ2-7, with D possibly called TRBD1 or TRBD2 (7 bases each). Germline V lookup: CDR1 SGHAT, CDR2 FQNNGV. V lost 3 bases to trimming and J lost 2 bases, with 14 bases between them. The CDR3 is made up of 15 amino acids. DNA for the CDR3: TGTGCCAGCAGCTTTGGGGAGGGGGCCCCCTACGAGCAGTACTTC. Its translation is CASSFGEGAPYEQYF.

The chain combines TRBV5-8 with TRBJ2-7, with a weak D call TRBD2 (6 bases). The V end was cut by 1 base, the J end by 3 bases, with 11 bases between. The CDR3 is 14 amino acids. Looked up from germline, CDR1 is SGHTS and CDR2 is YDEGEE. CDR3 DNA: TGTGCCAGCAGCTTGTTTGACGGGGGCTACGAGCAGTACTTC. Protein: CASSLFDGGYEQYF.

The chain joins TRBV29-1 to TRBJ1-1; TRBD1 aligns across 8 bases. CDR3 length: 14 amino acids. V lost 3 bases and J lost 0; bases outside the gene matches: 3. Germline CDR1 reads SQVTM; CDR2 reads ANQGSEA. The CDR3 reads CSVDGQGLNTEAFF. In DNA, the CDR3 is TGCAGCGTTGATGGACAGGGATTGAACACTGAAGCTTTCTTT. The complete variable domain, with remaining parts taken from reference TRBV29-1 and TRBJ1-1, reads SAVISQKPSRDICQRGTSLTIQCQVDSQVTMMFWYRQQPGQSLTLIATANQGSEATYESGFVIDKFPISRPNLTFSTLTVSNMSPEDSSIYLCSVDGQGLNTEAFFGQGTRLTVV.

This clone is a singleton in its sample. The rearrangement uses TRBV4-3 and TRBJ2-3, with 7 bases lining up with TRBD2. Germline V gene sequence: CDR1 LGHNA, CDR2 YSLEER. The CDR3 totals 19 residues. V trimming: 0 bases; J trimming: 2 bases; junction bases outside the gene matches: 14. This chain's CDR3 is CASSQEITSAGSPTDTQYF. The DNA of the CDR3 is TGCGCCAGCAGCCAAGAGATAACTAGCGCAGGATCCCCCACAGATACGCAGTATTTT.

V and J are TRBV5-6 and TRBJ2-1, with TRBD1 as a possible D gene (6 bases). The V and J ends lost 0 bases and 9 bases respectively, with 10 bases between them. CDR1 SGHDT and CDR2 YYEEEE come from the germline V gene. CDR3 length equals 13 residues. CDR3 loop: CASSLVGRGEQFF. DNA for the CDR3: TGTGCCAGCAGCTTGGTTGGCAGGGGTGAGCAGTTCTTC.

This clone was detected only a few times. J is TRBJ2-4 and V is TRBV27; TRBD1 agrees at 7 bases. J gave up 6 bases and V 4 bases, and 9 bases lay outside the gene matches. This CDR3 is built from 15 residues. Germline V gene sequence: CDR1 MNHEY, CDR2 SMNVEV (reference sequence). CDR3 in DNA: TGTGCCAGCAGTTCCTCCGGGACAGAGGGAAACATTCAGTACTTC. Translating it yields CASSSSGTEGNIQYF.

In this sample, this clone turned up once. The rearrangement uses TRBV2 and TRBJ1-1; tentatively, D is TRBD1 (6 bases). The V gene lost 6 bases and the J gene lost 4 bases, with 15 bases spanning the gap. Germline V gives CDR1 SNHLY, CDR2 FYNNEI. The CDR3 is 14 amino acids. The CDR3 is CASRNQGLGTEAFF. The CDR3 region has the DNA TGTGCCAGCAGAAACCAGGGGCTGGGCACTGAAGCTTTCTTT.